This T cell receptor beta chain was identified during a study of blood T cell repertoires in COVID-19. Study-wide context: Both acute and convalescent COVID-19 samples were obtained from the United States, Italy and Spain. Sources were T cells, B-cell-depleted T cells, or PBMCs; the material itself was cDNA or gDNA.

From germline, CDR1 is SGHNT and CDR2 YYREEE (reference sequence). V dropped 4 bases and J dropped 7; count of bases not matched to a gene: 10. The CDR3 consists of 14 residues. Cohorts were determined from participant-reported clinical history. Before being deemed recovered, Cohort 3 donors had two negative PCRs, clearance, or symptom resolution. Repertoires were generated with immunoSEQ multiplex PCR, while TCRdb's copy carries only in-frame clones and drops some. The repertoire has more than 400,000 clones, 90% of them found once; the top ten carry 0.6%. The gene calls are TRBV5-4 and TRBJ2-7; TRBD2 agrees at 8 bases. This sequence was found in a man aged 18 to 29 who had recovered from COVID-19. Sequencing was carried out using PBMCs or T cells enriched from blood (not recorded which). CDR3 loop: CASSQNGRAHEQYF. CDR3 coding DNA: TGTGCCAGCAGCCAGAACGGGAGGGCACATGAGCAGTACTTC.